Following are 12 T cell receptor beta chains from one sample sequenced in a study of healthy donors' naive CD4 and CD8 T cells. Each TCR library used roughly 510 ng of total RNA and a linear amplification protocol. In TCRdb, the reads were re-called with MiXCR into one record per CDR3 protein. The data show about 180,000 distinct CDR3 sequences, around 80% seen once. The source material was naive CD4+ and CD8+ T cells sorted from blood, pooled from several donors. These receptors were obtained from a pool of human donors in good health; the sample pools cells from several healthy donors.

The CDR3 bases are TGTGCCAGCAACGACAGGGGGCGAGGTAGCAATCAGCCCCAGCATTTT. It codes for CASNDRGRGSNQPQHF. This rearrangement joins TRBV27 to TRBJ1-5; 10 bases match TRBD1. The CDR3 is 16 amino acids. Trimming cost V 7 bases and J 0 bases; bases outside gene matches: 6. In germline, CDR1 is MNHEY, CDR2 SMNVEV (reference sequence).

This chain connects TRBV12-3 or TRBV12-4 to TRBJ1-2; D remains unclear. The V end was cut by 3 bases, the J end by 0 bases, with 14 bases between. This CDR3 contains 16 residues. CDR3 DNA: TGTGCCAGCAGTTTCCCTTTGGACGTATCTAACTATGGCTACACCTTC. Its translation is CASSFPLDVSNYGYTF.

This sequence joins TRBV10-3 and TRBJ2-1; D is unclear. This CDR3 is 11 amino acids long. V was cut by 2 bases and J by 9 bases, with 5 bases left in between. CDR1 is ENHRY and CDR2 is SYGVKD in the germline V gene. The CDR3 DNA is TGTGCCATCAGTGAGGGGGTTGAGCAGTTCTTC. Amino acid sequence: CAISEGVEQFF.

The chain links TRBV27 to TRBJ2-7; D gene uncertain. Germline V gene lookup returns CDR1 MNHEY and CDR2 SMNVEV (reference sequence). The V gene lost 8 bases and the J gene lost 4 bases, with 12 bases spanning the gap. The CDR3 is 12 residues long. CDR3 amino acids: CASVEWGYEQYF. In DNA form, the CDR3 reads TGTGCCAGCGTAGAGTGGGGATACGAGCAGTACTTC.

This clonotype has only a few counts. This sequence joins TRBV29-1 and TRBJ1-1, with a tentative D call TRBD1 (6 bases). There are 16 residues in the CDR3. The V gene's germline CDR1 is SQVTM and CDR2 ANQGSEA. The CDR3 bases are TGCAGTATCTTATCTCCGTGGAGGGGGGCTGTAGCTGAAGCTTTCTTT. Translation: CSILSPWRGAVAEAFF.

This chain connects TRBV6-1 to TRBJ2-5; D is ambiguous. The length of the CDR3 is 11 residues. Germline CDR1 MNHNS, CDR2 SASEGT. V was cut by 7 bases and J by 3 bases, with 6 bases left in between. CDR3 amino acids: CASTLKETQYF. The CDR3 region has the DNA TGTGCCAGCACCTTAAAAGAGACCCAGTACTTC.

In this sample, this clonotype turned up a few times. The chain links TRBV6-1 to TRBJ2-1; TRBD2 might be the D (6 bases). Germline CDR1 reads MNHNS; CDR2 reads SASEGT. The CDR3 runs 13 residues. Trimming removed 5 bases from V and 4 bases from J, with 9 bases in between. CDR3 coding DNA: TGTGCCAGCAGTTACGCGGGGTACAATGAGCAGTTCTTC. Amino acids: CASSYAGYNEQFF.

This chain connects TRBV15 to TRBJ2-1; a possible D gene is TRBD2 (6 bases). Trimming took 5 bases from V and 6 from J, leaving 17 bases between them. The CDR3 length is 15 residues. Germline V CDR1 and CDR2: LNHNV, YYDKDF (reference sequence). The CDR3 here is CATSGRLEVGNEQFF. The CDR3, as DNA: TGTGCCACCAGCGGGAGACTAGAAGTGGGCAATGAGCAGTTCTTC.

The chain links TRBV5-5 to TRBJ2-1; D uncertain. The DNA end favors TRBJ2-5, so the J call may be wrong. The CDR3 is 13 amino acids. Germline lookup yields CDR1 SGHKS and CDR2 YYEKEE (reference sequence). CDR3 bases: TGTGCCAGCAGTTTTGCCAAGAGTCAGACCCAGTACTTC. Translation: CASSFAKSQTQYF.

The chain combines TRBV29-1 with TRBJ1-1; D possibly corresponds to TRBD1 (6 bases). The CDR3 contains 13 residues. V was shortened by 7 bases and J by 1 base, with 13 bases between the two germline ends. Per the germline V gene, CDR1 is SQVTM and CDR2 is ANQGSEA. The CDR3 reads CSAKQGSNTEAFF. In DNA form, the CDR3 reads TGCAGCGCCAAACAGGGATCGAACACTGAAGCTTTCTTT.

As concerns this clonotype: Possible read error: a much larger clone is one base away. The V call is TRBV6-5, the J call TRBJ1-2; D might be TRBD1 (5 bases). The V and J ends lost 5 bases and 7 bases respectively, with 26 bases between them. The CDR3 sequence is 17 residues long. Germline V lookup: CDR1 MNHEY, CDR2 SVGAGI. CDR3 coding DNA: TGTGCCAGCAGTCTAGTTATTCCCGGGACCGCCGGCTGTGGCTACACCTTC. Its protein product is CASSLVIPGTAGCGYTF.

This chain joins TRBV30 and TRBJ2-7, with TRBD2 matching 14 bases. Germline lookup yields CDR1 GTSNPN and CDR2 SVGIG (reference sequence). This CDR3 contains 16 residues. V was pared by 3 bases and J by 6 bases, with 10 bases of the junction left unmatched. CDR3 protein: CAWSPGLAGGLGEQYF. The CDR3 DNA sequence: TGTGCCTGGAGCCCCGGACTAGCGGGAGGTTTAGGCGAGCAGTACTTC.